The entry that follows covers one TCR beta chain sequence. The data originate from a study of blood T cell repertoires in COVID-19. For the study at large: Acute and convalescent COVID-19 specimens originated in the United States, Italy and Spain. PBMCs, B-cell-depleted T cells, or T cells were the source of the cDNA or gDNA that made up the material.

The germline CDR1 and CDR2 sequences are MNHNY and SVGAGI (reference sequence). The ends lost 6 bases at V and 8 bases at J; junction bases unmatched: 9. The CDR3 covers 14 residues. Original processing methods: Reference gene primer amplification gave nucleated cell count estimates. The data were produced by immunoSEQ multiplex PCR, yet TCRdb's version contains in-frame clones alone and is incomplete. The DNA was the basis for D and trimming; V, J and clone size are from that table. The repertoire holds 250,000 to 300,000 clones, more than 70% seen once, with more than 6.5% in the top ten. The chain is built from TRBV6-6 and TRBJ1-2, with 10 bases identical to TRBD1. The sequencing sample was made of peripheral blood. The TCR was taken from a woman in her twenties or thirties who had recovered from COVID-19. The CDR3 here is CASSQPGQGSGYTF. The CDR3, as DNA: TGTGCCAGCAGCCAACCGGGACAGGGGAGCGGCTACACCTTC.